This TCR beta chain was recovered during a study of glioma-infiltrating T cells after dendritic cell vaccination. Study information: Autologous tumor lysate-pulsed dendritic cell vaccination was given between the early 2000s and the early 2010s. Study-level findings and limits: Estimated pretreatment TIL content predicted outcome after dendritic cell vaccination.

TCRdb keeps only in-frame clones here, not all; method: immunoSEQ multiplex PCR. Seen here are 99,000 or so clones, approximately 80% observed once, and the top ten hold 5.4%. Time point: after dendritic cell vaccination, including at tumor progression/relapse. Comment on this clone: Its antigen is unknown.

V lost 2 bases and J 3 bases, leaving 14 bases between the germline ends. Per the germline V gene, CDR1 is WSHSY and CDR2 is SAAADI. The length of the CDR3 is 15 residues. The sequence was obtained from a human donor with glioblastoma. This specimen was blood, taken after dendritic cell vaccination. The chain joins TRBV10-2 to TRBJ2-7; D is uncertain. CDR3 in DNA: TGCGCCAGCAGTGAGGTTGGGCAGAATAACTACGAGCAGTACTTC. It yields the protein CASSEVGQNNYEQYF.